This T cell receptor beta chain originates from a study of identical twins. A universal primer site came from template switching; cDNA carried unique molecular identifiers. TCRdb re-called the 5' RACE reads through MiXCR, storing one row per CDR3 protein. The data show a few hundred thousand distinct CDR3 sequences, with around 20% seen just once and roughly 12% held by the top ten. Study-wide results and limits: Beta out-of-frame twin sharing showed a weaker excess. Insertion counts were lower in abundant cord blood beta clonotypes, a trend that memory repertoires did not show. Models, which agreed with sharing between unrelated individuals, nonetheless underestimated the out-of-frame TCR alpha sharing seen in monozygotic twins.

This clonotype appeared a few times. The antigen is undetermined. CDR1 and CDR2 (germline): LGHNA, YNFKEQ. Trimming took 3 bases from V and 6 from J; bases not matched to a gene: 9. This CDR3 region has 16 residues. The sequence derives from a man in his forties or fifties in good health. V gene TRBV4-2 combines with J gene TRBJ2-2, with 8 nucleotides matching TRBD1. Sequencing was performed on naive T cells sorted from blood. This chain's CDR3 is CASSQRTGSVPGELFF. CDR3 in DNA: TGTGCCAGCAGCCAGAGGACAGGGTCTGTACCCGGGGAGCTGTTTTTT.